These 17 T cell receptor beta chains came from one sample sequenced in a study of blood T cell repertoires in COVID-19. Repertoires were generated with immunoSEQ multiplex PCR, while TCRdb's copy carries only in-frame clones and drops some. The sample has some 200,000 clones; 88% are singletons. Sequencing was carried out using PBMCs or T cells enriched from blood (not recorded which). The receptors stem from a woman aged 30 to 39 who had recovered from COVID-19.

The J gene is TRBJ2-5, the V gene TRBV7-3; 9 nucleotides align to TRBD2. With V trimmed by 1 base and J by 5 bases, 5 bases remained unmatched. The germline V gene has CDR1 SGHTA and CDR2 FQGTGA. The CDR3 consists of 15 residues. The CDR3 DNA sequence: TGTGCCAGCAGCTTAAGCGGGGGGGCTTGGGAGACCCAGTACTTC. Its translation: CASSLSGGAWETQYF. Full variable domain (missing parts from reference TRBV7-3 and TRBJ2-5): GAGVSQTPSNKVTEKGKYVELRCDPISGHTALYWYRQSLGQGPEFLIYFQGTGAADDSGLPNDRFFAVRPEGSVSTLKIQRTERGDSAVYLCASSLSGGAWETQYFGPGTRLLVL.

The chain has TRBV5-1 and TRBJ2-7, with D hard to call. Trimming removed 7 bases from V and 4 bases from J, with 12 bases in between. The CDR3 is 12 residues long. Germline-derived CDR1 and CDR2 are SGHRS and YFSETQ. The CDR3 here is CASGLTGYEQYF. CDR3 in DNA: TGCGCCAGCGGATTGACGGGTTACGAGCAGTACTTC.

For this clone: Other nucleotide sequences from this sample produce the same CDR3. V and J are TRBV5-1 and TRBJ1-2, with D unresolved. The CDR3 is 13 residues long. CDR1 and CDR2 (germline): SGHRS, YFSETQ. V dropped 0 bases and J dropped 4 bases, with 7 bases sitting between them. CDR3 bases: TGCGCCAGCAGCTTGGAAGGAGCCTATGGCTACACCTTC. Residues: CASSLEGAYGYTF.

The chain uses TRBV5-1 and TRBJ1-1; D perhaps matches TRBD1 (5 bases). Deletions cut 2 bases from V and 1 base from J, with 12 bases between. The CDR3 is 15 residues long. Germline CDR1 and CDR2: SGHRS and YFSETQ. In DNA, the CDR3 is TGCGCCAGCAGCTTCGTTACAACAGGGAACACTGAAGCTTTCTTT. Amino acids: CASSFVTTGNTEAFF. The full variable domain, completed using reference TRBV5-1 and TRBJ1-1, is KAGVTQTPRYLIKTRGQQVTLSCSPISGHRSVSWYQQTPGQGLQFLFEYFSETQRNKGNFPGRFSGRQFSNSRSEMNVSTLELGDSALYLCASSFVTTGNTEAFFGQGTRLTVV.

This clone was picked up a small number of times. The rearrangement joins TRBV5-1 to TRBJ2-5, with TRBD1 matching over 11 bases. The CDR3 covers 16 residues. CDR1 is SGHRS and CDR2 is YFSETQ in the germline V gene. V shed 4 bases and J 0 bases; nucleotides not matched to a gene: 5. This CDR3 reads CASSGGTGGYQETQYF. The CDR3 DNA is TGCGCCAGCAGCGGAGGGACAGGGGGGTACCAAGAGACCCAGTACTTC.

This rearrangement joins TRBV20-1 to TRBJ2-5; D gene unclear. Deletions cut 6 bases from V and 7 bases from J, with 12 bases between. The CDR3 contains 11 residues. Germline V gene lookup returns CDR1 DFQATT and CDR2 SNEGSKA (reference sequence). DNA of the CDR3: TGCAGTGCCCCACGTGAGAGGACCCAGTACTTC. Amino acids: CSAPRERTQYF.

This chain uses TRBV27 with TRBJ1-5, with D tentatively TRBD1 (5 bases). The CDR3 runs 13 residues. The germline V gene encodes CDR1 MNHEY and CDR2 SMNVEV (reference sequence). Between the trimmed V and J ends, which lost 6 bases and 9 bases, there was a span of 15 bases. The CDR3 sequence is CASSLGGATPQHF. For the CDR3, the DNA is TGTGCCAGCAGCTTAGGAGGGGCGACGCCCCAGCATTTT.

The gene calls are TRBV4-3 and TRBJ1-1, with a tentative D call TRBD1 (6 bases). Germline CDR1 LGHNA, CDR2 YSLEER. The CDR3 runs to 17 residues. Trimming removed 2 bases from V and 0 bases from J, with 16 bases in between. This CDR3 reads CASSQHFTNRVNTEAFF. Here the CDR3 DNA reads TGCGCCAGCAGCCAACATTTCACTAACAGGGTGAACACTGAAGCTTTCTTT.

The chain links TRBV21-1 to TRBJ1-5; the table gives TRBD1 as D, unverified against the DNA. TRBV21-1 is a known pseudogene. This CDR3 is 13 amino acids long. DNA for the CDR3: TGTGCCATACAGTTCCCTAGCAATCAGCCCCAGCATTTT. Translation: CAIQFPSNQPQHF.

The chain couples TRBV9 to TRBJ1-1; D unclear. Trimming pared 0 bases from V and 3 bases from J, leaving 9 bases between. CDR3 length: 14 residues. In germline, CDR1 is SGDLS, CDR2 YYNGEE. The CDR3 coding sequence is TGTGCCAGCAGCGTAGCCTTTTTTGACACTGAAGCTTTCTTT. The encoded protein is CASSVAFFDTEAFF.

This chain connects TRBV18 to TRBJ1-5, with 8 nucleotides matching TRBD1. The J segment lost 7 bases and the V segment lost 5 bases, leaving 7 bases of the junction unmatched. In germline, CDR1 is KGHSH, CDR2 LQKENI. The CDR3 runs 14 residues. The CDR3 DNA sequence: TGTGCCAGCTCAAAGGGACAGGTTCGCCAGCCCCAGCATTTT. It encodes CASSKGQVRQPQHF.

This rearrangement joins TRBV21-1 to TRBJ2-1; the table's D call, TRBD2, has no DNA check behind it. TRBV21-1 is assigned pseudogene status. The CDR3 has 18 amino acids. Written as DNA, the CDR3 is TGTGCCAGCAGCAAAGCAGGGGTTATGCGGGGGGCGTACAATGAGCAGTTCTTC. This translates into CASSKAGVMRGAYNEQFF.

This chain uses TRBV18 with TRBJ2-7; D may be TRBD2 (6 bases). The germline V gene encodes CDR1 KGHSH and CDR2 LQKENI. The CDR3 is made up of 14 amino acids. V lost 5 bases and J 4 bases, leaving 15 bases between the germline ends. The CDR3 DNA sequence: TGTGCCAGCTCAGCGGGACGGGAGTTTTACGAGCAGTACTTC. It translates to CASSAGREFYEQYF.

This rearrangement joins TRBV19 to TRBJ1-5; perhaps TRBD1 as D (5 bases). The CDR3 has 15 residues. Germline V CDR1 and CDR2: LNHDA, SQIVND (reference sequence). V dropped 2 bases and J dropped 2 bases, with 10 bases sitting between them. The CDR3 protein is CASSIQGEGNQPQHF. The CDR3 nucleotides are TGTGCCAGTAGTATACAGGGTGAGGGCAATCAGCCCCAGCATTTT.

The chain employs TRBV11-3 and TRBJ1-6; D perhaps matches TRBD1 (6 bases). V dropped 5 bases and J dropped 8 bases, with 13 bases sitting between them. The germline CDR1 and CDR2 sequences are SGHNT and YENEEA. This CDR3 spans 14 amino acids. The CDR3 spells CASSHGQFDSPLHF. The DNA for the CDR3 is TGTGCCAGCAGCCACGGACAGTTTGATTCACCCCTCCACTTT.

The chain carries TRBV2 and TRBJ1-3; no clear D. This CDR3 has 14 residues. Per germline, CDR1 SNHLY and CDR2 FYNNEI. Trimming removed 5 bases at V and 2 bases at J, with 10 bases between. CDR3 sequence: CASSLVEAGNTIYF. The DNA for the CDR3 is TGTGCCAGCAGTCTAGTCGAAGCTGGAAACACCATATATTTT.

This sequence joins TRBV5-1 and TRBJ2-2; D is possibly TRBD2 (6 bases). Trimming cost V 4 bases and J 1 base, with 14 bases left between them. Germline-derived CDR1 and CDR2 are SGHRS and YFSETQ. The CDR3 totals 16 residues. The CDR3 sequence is CASSAVGGENTGELFF. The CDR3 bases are TGCGCCAGCAGCGCAGTTGGCGGGGAGAACACCGGGGAGCTGTTTTTT. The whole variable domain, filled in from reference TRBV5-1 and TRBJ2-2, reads KAGVTQTPRYLIKTRGQQVTLSCSPISGHRSVSWYQQTPGQGLQFLFEYFSETQRNKGNFPGRFSGRQFSNSRSEMNVSTLELGDSALYLCASSAVGGENTGELFFGEGSRLTVL.